A single sample gave rise to the 13 T cell receptor beta chains below, sequenced in a study of early T cells in non-severe SARS-CoV-2 infection. In TCRdb, the 5' RACE reads were re-called with MiXCR into one record per CDR3 protein. The sample contains roughly 56,000 distinct CDR3 sequences, about 15% of which appear only once. The specimen was whole blood, collected at baseline. The receptors originated from an adult who was a healthcare worker with PCR-confirmed SARS-CoV-2 infection or an uninfected control (not recorded which).

The rearrangement joins TRBV2 to TRBJ2-3; TRBD1 agrees at 7 bases. The CDR3 totals 14 residues. With V trimmed by 5 bases and J by 2 bases, 4 bases remained unmatched. Germline values: CDR1 SNHLY, CDR2 FYNNEI. The DNA of the CDR3 is TGTGCCAGCAGTAAGGACAGGTTCACAGATACGCAGTATTTT. Translated, it gives CASSKDRFTDTQYF.

This chain uses TRBV27 with TRBJ2-2, with D possibly being TRBD2 (5 bases). This CDR3 contains 15 residues. The V gene lost 3 bases and the J gene lost 4 bases, with 12 bases spanning the gap. From germline, CDR1 is MNHEY and CDR2 SMNVEV (reference sequence). The CDR3 DNA follows: TGTGCCAGCAGTTTCGGGAATCGACTCACCGGGGAGCTGTTTTTT. It codes for CASSFGNRLTGELFF.

J is TRBJ1-1 and V is TRBV7-6; D might be TRBD1 (5 bases). Trimming left V 2 bases short and J 0 bases short, with 10 bases between. CDR1 is SGHVS, CDR2 FNYEAQ, per germline. The CDR3 is 15 residues long. Here the CDR3 reads CASSLRKGMNTEAFF. In DNA, the CDR3 is TGTGCCAGCAGCTTACGCAAGGGGATGAACACTGAAGCTTTCTTT.

The genes are TRBV6-1 and TRBJ2-2; TRBD2 matches 10 bases. The V gene end was trimmed by 4 bases and the J gene end by 6 bases; junction bases not matched to a gene: 5. From germline, CDR1 is MNHNS and CDR2 SASEGT. This CDR3 is built from 15 residues. The CDR3 DNA reads TGTGCCAGCAGTGCACTAGCGGGAAGCCCCGGGGAGCTGTTTTTT. Protein: CASSALAGSPGELFF.

This chain links TRBV19 with TRBJ1-5; 9 bases line up with TRBD1. Germline V gives CDR1 LNHDA, CDR2 SQIVND (reference sequence). This CDR3 has 18 amino acids. Unmatched junction bases numbered 8, after V lost 0 bases and J lost 2 bases. CDR3 DNA: TGTGCCAGTAGTATAGACCGGACAGGGGTAGGCGGCAATCAGCCCCAGCATTTT. It specifies CASSIDRTGVGGNQPQHF.

The genes are TRBV30 and TRBJ2-7, with 10 bases identical to TRBD2. Trimming removed 6 bases from V and 0 bases from J; junction bases left unmatched: 11. Germline CDR1 is GTSNPN and CDR2 is SVGIG (reference sequence). This CDR3 has 16 residues. The CDR3 region is CACPKGGLADSYEQYF. DNA of the CDR3: TGTGCCTGCCCGAAGGGTGGACTAGCGGACTCCTACGAGCAGTACTTC.

This clonotype was detected once. The chain recombines TRBV6-2 or TRBV6-3 with TRBJ2-6, with D uncertain. This CDR3 contains 14 residues. The V gene's germline CDR1 is MNHEY and CDR2 SVGEGT. Trimming shortened V by 8 bases and J by 0 bases, and 8 bases separated the two germline ends. The CDR3 DNA is TGTGCCAGCGGGGTGAGCTCTGGGGCCAACGTCCTGACTTTC. It yields the protein CASGVSSGANVLTF.

There are a few counts of this clonotype. The CDR3 DNA is TGTGCCAGCTCTCGAGTCCAGGGGGCGAACACCGGGGAGCTGTTTTTT. Its translation is CASSRVQGANTGELFF. The chain joins TRBV18 to TRBJ2-2; 7 positions match TRBD1. V dropped 6 bases and J dropped 0; count of bases not matched to a gene: 7. This CDR3 contains 16 residues. CDR1 KGHSH and CDR2 LQKENI come from the germline V gene.

V and J are TRBV27 and TRBJ1-1, with D unclear. Per germline, CDR1 MNHEY and CDR2 SMNVEV (reference sequence). Trimming removed 1 base from V and 2 bases from J, with 5 bases in between. The CDR3 covers 13 residues. This CDR3 is CASSLYRNTEAFF. The CDR3 bases are TGTGCCAGCAGTTTATACCGAAACACTGAAGCTTTCTTT.

The chain combines TRBV3-1 with TRBJ2-1; D unresolved. The CDR3 has 14 amino acids. The V end lost 4 bases, the J end lost 3 bases, and 10 bases lay between the germline ends. The germline V gene has CDR1 LGHDT and CDR2 YNNKEL (reference sequence). CDR3 protein: CASSLNSGYNEQFF. The CDR3 region has the DNA TGTGCCAGCAGCCTGAATTCAGGCTACAATGAGCAGTTCTTC.

A few counts support this clonotype. V gene TRBV11-2 combines with J gene TRBJ2-7, with TRBD2 matching 11 bases. The V and J ends lost 6 bases and 2 bases, in that order; junction bases with no gene match: 9. This CDR3 has 16 amino acids. Germline lookup yields CDR1 SGHAT and CDR2 FQNNGV. CDR3 residues: CASRPLAGGQPYEQYF. CDR3 bases: TGTGCCAGCAGGCCTCTAGCGGGGGGCCAGCCCTACGAGCAGTACTTC.

This clonotype has just a few counts. The rearrangement joins TRBV5-1 to TRBJ2-6; no reliable D call. Germline V gene sequence: CDR1 SGHRS, CDR2 YFSETQ. This CDR3 region has 16 residues. Trimming cost V 0 bases and J 0 bases, with 7 bases left between them. CDR3 nucleotide sequence: TGCGCCAGCAGCTTGGCACCAGGCTCTGGGGCCAACGTCCTGACTTTC. It encodes CASSLAPGSGANVLTF. The whole variable domain, filled in from reference TRBV5-1 and TRBJ2-6, reads KAGVTQTPRYLIKTRGQQVTLSCSPISGHRSVSWYQQTPGQGLQFLFEYFSETQRNKGNFPGRFSGRQFSNSRSEMNVSTLELGDSALYLCASSLAPGSGANVLTFGAGSRLTVL.

This chain joins TRBV7-2 and TRBJ2-3; D is undetermined. The CDR3 spans 14 residues. CDR1 is SGHTA, CDR2 FQGNSA, per germline. Trimming shortened V by 2 bases and J by 0 bases, and 6 bases separated the two germline ends. CDR3 in amino acids: CASSLSSSTDTQYF. The CDR3, as DNA: TGTGCCAGCAGCTTAAGTTCCAGCACAGATACGCAGTATTTT.